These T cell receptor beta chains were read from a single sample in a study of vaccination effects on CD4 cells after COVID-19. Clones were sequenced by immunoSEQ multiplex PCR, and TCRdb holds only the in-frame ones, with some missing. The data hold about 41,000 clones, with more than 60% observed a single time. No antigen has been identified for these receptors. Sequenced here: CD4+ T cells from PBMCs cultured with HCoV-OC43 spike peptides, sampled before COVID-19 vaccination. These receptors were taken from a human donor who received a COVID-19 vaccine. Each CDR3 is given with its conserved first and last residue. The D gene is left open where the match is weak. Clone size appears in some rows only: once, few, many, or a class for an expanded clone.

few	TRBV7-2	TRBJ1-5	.	TGTGCCAGCAGCTTAGAGGTCAATCAGCCCCAGCATTTT	CASSLEVNQPQHF
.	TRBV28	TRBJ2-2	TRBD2	TGTGCCAGCAGACTTAGCGGGATGGGGGCCGGGGAGCTGTTTTTT	CASRLSGMGAGELFF
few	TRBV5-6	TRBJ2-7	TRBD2	TGTGCCAGCAGTCGACTAGCGGGGGGACTATTATACGAGCAGTACTTC	CASSRLAGGLLYEQYF
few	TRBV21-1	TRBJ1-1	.	TGTGCCAGCAGCAACGACAGGGCCAACACTGAAGCTTTCTTT	CASSNDRANTEAFF
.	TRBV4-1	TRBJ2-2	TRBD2	TGCGCCAGCAGCACGTTTAAGGTCCCTCTAGCGGGAGTACGAGGAAGGACCGGGGAGCTGTTTTTT	CASSTFKVPLAGVRGRTGELFF
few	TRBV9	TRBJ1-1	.	TGTGCCAGCAGCGTAGAGCCGGGGTGGAACACTGAAGCTTTCTTT	CASSVEPGWNTEAFF
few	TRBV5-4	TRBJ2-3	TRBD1	TGTGCCAGCAAGGCTGGACAGGGGACCCCAGATACGCAGTATTTT	CASKAGQGTPDTQYF
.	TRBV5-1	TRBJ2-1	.	TGCGCCAGCAGCTCGGCAAGGGGCGGTCTAAATGAGCAGTTCTTC	CASSSARGGLNEQFF
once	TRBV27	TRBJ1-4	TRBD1	TGTGCCAGCAGTCTGAATCCGGGACAGGGTGGGGAAAAACTGTTTTTT	CASSLNPGQGGEKLFF
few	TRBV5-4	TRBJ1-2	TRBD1	TGTGCCAGCAGCATCCGGACAGGGGACTACACCTTC	CASSIRTGDYTF
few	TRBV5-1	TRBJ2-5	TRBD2	TGCGCCAGCAGCCCGACTAGCGGGAGGGCAGAGACCCAGTACTTC	CASSPTSGRAETQYF
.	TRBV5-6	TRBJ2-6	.	TGTGCCAGCAGCCCTCAGAGCTCTGGGGCCAACGTCCTGACTTTC	CASSPQSSGANVLTF
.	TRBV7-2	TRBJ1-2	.	TGTGCCAGCAGCTTAGTACGAGAAGGCCTCTATGGCTACACCTTC	CASSLVREGLYGYTF
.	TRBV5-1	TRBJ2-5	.	TGCGCCAGCAGCTTAGATCTGGAGACCCAGTACTTC	CASSLDLETQYF
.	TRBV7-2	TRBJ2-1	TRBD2	TGTGCCAGCATCCCAGCGGGAGGGTCCACGGGTGAGCAGTTCTTC	CASIPAGGSTGEQFF
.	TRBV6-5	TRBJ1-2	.	TGTGCCAGCAGCAGAGACACCTGGGGCAACTATGGCTACACCTTC	CASSRDTWGNYGYTF
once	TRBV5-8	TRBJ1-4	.	TGTGCCAGCAGCCGCAGGGGCTGGGGGGGCGAAAAACTGTTTTTT	CASSRRGWGGEKLFF
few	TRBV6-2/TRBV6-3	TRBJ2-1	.	TGTGCCAGCAGTACGACGACGGGATATGAGCAGTTCTTC	CASSTTTGYEQFF
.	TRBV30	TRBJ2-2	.	TGTGCCTGGAGTGTAGGGCAGGGATGGACCGGGGAGCTGTTTTTT	CAWSVGQGWTGELFF
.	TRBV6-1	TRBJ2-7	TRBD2	TGTGCCAGCAGTGAACACCCCTGGGGGGGGGCCTACGAGCAGTACTTC	CASSEHPWGGAYEQYF
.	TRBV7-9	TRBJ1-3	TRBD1	TGTGCCAGCAGCCCTGGACAGGGGTTAGTCGAAAACACCATATATTTT	CASSPGQGLVENTIYF
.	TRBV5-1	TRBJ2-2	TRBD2	TGCGCCAGCAGCAGGGGGGGACTAGAGCACACCGGGGAGCTGTTTTTT	CASSRGGLEHTGELFF
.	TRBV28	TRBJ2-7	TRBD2	TGTGCCAGCAGTTTCCCGGGACTAGCTCGGTACGAGCAGTACTTC	CASSFPGLARYEQYF
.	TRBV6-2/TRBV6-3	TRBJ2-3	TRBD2	TGTGCCAGCAGTTACTCGACTAGCGGGGGAGGCACAGATACGCAGTATTTT	CASSYSTSGGGTDTQYF
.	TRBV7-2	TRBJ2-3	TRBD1	TGTGCCAGCAGCTCACAGGGGGTGGATACGCAGTATTTT	CASSSQGVDTQYF
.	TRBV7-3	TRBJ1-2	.	TGTGCCAGCAGCCCAAGGGCGACAGGATCTTATAACTATGGCTACACCTTC	CASSPRATGSYNYGYTF